The clone carrying this TCR beta chain was observed a few times. Antigen specificity is unknown. In germline, CDR1 is SGHTA, CDR2 FQGTGA. The CDR3 spans 15 residues. V gave up 5 bases and J gave up 4 bases, with 15 bases separating them. Expressed TCRB transcripts got sequenced, as all isolated RNA was reverse transcribed. The protocol was immunoSEQ multiplex PCR, while the TCRdb copy is restricted to in-frame clones and leaves out a portion. The sample includes over 350,000 clones, about 15% seen only once; the top ten take around 0.02%. The sample comes from a study of beta chain features in type 1 diabetes. Across the study: Sorted cells numbering around 100,000,000 were examined across all samples. Whole-study results and caveats: A closer apparent resemblance between naive, central memory and Treg TCRB repertoires was seen in patients than in healthy donors. PCR might favor shorter templates, equally in patients and controls. Cells carrying high TCR expression could end up over-represented when cDNA is sequenced.

This TCR was sampled from a young woman in good health. The chain joins TRBV7-3 to TRBJ2-1; perhaps TRBD2 as D (6 bases). Sequencing input: naive CD4+ T cells from blood. Here the CDR3 DNA reads TGTGCCAGCAGCCGAGGGCGGGGCGGATACAATGAGCAGTTCTTC. Translated: CASSRGRGGYNEQFF.